This TCR beta chain was documented in a study of blood T cell repertoires in COVID-19. V was pared by 5 bases and J by 2 bases, with 12 bases between. The CDR3 covers 14 residues. CDR1 and CDR2 from the germline V gene are LNHNV and YYDKDF (reference sequence). Only in-frame clones appear in the TCRdb table, and some are missing; sequencing was by immunoSEQ multiplex PCR. The table shows over 150,000 clones, with roughly 82% occurring only once. The sample was PBMCs or T cells enriched from blood (not recorded which). The clonotype comes from a man aged 40-49 years who had recovered from COVID-19. The V and J genes are TRBV15 and TRBJ1-2, with D perhaps TRBD1 (5 bases). CDR3 DNA sequence: TGTGCCACCAGCGAAAGGGGCCCCAACTATGGCTACACCTTC. As protein: CATSERGPNYGYTF.